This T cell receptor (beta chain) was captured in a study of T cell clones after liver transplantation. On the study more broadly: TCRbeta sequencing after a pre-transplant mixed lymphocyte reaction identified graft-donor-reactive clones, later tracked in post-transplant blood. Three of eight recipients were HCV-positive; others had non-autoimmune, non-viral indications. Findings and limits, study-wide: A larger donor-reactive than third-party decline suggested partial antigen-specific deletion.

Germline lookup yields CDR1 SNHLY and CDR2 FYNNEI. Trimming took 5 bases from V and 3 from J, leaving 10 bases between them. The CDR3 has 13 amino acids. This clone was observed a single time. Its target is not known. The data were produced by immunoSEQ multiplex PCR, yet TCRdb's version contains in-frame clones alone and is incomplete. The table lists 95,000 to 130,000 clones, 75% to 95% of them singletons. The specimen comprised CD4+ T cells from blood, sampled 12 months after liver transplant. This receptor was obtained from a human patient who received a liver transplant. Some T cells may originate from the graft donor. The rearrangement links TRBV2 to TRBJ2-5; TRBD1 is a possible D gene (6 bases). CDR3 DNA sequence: TGTGCCAGCAGTCCCGGGACAAAAGAGACCCAGTACTTC. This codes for CASSPGTKETQYF. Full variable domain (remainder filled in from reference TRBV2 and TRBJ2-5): EPEVTQTPSHQVTQMGQEVILRCVPISNHLYFYWYRQILGQKVEFLVSFYNNEISEKSEIFDDQFSVERPDGSNFTLKIRSTKLEDSAMYFCASSPGTKETQYFGPGTRLLVL.